These T cell receptor beta chains were read from a single sample in a study of T cells in Graves' hyperthyroidism and ophthalmopathy. One entry per CDR3 protein results from TCRdb running MiXCR on the multiplex PCR reads. The sample holds 300,000 to 450,000 distinct CDR3 sequences; approximately 15% are singletons and the top ten take 9.5% to 12%. The sequenced sample consisted of blood. The source of these receptors is a woman aged 55-70 years with Graves' hyperthyroidism. The CDR3 runs from the conserved cysteine through the conserved F or W. A D gene is named only where the DNA matches it firmly. Size is omitted from some rows. Given values are once, few, many or a class for expanded clones.

TRBD2 | TRBJ2-1 | TRBV27 | once | TGTGCCAGCAGTTTATCGCCAGCGGGAGCCCACAATGAGCAGTTCTTC | CASSLSPAGAHNEQFF
- | TRBJ1-1 | TRBV19 | - | TGTGCCAGTAGATCCACCCCGGTAGGGGAAGCTTTCTTT | CASRSTPVGEAFF
- | TRBJ1-2 | TRBV20-1 | many | TGCAGTGCTAGAGACCCGAATAGAGGCTACACCTTC | CSARDPNRGYTF
TRBD2 | TRBJ2-7 | TRBV10-3 | many | TGTGCCATCAAAGGAGCGGGGAGCTCCTACGAGCAGTACTTC | CAIKGAGSSYEQYF
TRBD2 | TRBJ2-1 | TRBV28 | - | TGTGCCAGCAGTCCCGGGACTAGCGCAGACGATGAGCAGTTCTTC | CASSPGTSADDEQFF
- | TRBJ1-4 | TRBV12-3/TRBV12-4 | once | TGTGCCAGCAGCCCCACCCCCGGCGAGGGGAATGAAAAACTGTTTTTT | CASSPTPGEGNEKLFF
- | TRBJ1-2 | TRBV5-1 | few | TGCGCCAGCAGCTTGGTTCAGGGGAGGGACTATGGCTACACCTTC | CASSLVQGRDYGYTF
- | TRBJ1-2 | TRBV20-1 | many | TGCAGTGCGTACGAGGCGGGGGGCTACACCTTC | CSAYEAGGYTF
- | TRBJ2-5 | TRBV9 | - | TGTGCCAGCAGCGTAGTAGGTAGCGGAGCTGGGGAGACCCAGTACTTC | CASSVVGSGAGETQYF
TRBD1 | TRBJ1-2 | TRBV5-1 | - | TGCGCCAGCAGCCTCGGGACAGGGGATCATGGCTACACCTTC | CASSLGTGDHGYTF
- | TRBJ1-1 | TRBV5-1 | many | TGCGCCAGCGCCTTGGGCACTGCGACCACTGAAGCTTTCTTT | CASALGTATTEAFF
TRBD1 | TRBJ2-7 | TRBV19 | - | TGTGCCAGTGGGGCAGGGGGCGGGGAGCAGTACTTC | CASGAGGGEQYF
- | TRBJ1-5 | TRBV11-2 | many | TGTGCCAGCAGCATGGACAGAAATCAGCCCCAGCATTTT | CASSMDRNQPQHF
TRBD1 | TRBJ1-1 | TRBV19 | few | TGTGCCAGCACAGGGGACACTGAAGCTTTCTTT | CASTGDTEAFF
TRBD1 | TRBJ2-5 | TRBV20-1 | many | TGCAGTGCTAGAGGTCGGACAGGGGGCTATGAGACCCAGTACTTC | CSARGRTGGYETQYF
TRBD1 | TRBJ2-5 | TRBV15 | many | TGTGCCACCAAACCGGGACAGGGGGAGGAGACCCAGTACTTC | CATKPGQGEETQYF
TRBD2 | TRBJ2-1 | TRBV4-3 | - | TGCGCCAGCAGCCAGGGTCTAGCGGGAGACGCGGAGCAGTTCTTC | CASSQGLAGDAEQFF
- | TRBJ2-7 | TRBV20-1 | many | TGCAGTGCTAGAGACCCTGGGGGCCCCAGCGAGCAGTACTTC | CSARDPGGPSEQYF
- | TRBJ1-2 | TRBV9 | few | TGTGCCAGCAGCGTAGTCAGTAACTATGGCTACACCTTC | CASSVVSNYGYTF
- | TRBJ1-1 | TRBV28 | many | TGTGCCAGCAGTTTCAGGGGCTGGACTGAAGCTTTCTTT | CASSFRGWTEAFF
TRBD1 | TRBJ2-7 | TRBV5-6 | few | TGTGCCAGCAGCTTTCGGACAGGGGCCCGAGTGTTTGACTACGAGCAGTACTTC | CASSFRTGARVFDYEQYF
TRBD2 | TRBJ2-3 | TRBV7-9 | - | TGTGCCAGCAGCTTATTTCGGGGGGCAGATACGCAGTATTTT | CASSLFRGADTQYF
- | TRBJ1-1 | TRBV2 | many | TGTGCCAGTACTCGAGCTGGGTTGGACACTGAAGCTTTCTTT | CASTRAGLDTEAFF
- | TRBJ1-1 | TRBV6-1 | - | TGTGCCAGCAACGGACAGTATCCGAACACTGAAGCTTTCTTT | CASNGQYPNTEAFF
- | TRBJ2-1 | TRBV6-2/TRBV6-3 | few | TGTGCCAGCAGTTACGACTTGTACAATGAGCAGTTCTTC | CASSYDLYNEQFF
- | TRBJ2-7 | TRBV27 | many | TGTGCCAGCAGTTCCGTGCCGAGGGCGGGGTTGGACTACGAGCAGTACTTC | CASSSVPRAGLDYEQYF
TRBD1 | TRBJ1-2 | TRBV30 | many | TGTGCCTGGAGCACAGGGGGCGGAGGCTACACCTTC | CAWSTGGGGYTF
TRBD2 | TRBJ2-1 | TRBV12-3/TRBV12-4 | - | TGTGCCAGCAGTTTAGAGGGACTAGCGGGAGGACCGTTTTACAATGAGCAGTTCTTC | CASSLEGLAGGPFYNEQFF
TRBD2 | TRBJ2-1 | TRBV5-1 | many | TGCGCCAGCAGCTTGGGAAATAGCGGGACATACAATGAGCAGTTCTTC | CASSLGNSGTYNEQFF
TRBD1 | TRBJ2-3 | TRBV7-2 | - | TGTGCCAGCAGCTCCGGGACAGGGCCAGATACGCAGTATTTT | CASSSGTGPDTQYF
TRBD1 | TRBJ2-5 | TRBV11-3 | many | TGTGCCAGCAGCGATGGGACAGGGCGAGAGACCCAGTACTTC | CASSDGTGRETQYF
- | TRBJ2-3 | TRBV12-3/TRBV12-4 | many | TGTGCCAGCAGTTGGGTCTCCCAGGCAGATACGCAGTATTTT | CASSWVSQADTQYF
TRBD2 | TRBJ2-7 | TRBV19 | many | TGTGCCAGTAGTACGGGACTAGCGGGGGTCTCCTACGAGCAGTACTTC | CASSTGLAGVSYEQYF
TRBD1 | TRBJ2-5 | TRBV11-2 | many | TGTGCCAGCGGGGGGGGGACAGGGCGGACGGAGACCCAGTACTTC | CASGGGTGRTETQYF
TRBD1 | TRBJ2-3 | TRBV11-2 | many | TGTGCCAGCAGCACTCGGACAGGGTGGACAGATACGCAGTATTTT | CASSTRTGWTDTQYF
- | TRBJ1-2 | TRBV5-5 | many | TGTGCCAGCAGCTTGAGGTCTGGGGATGATGGCTACACCTTC | CASSLRSGDDGYTF
TRBD2 | TRBJ2-5 | TRBV20-1 | many | TGCAGTGCTTCGCTAGCGGGTCAAGAGACCCAGTACTTC | CSASLAGQETQYF
TRBD1 | TRBJ1-1 | TRBV12-5 | - | TGTGCTAGTGGTTTGGTAGAACAGGGGTTTTGGACTGAAGCTTTCTTT | CASGLVEQGFWTEAFF
- | TRBJ2-3 | TRBV20-1 | many | TGCAGTGCTCCGCCCTACAGCGGGAGCACAGATACGCAGTATTTT | CSAPPYSGSTDTQYF
- | TRBJ2-5 | TRBV11-2 | many | TGTGCCAGCAGCTTAGGACAGGTGGGGGAGACCCAGTACTTC | CASSLGQVGETQYF
- | TRBJ2-5 | TRBV3-1 | many | TGTGCCAGCAGCCAAGGAGGGCTAGAGACCCAGTACTTC | CASSQGGLETQYF
- | TRBJ1-5 | TRBV27 | many | TGTGCCAGCAGTACCGACAGGAATCAGCCCCAGCATTTT | CASSTDRNQPQHF
TRBD1 | TRBJ2-7 | TRBV2 | many | TGTGCCAGCAGGACCGGGACAGGGACCTACGAGCAGTACTTC | CASRTGTGTYEQYF
TRBD1 | TRBJ1-5 | TRBV28 | many | TGTGCCAGCAGTTTATCAGGGGGCGCAAGACAGCCCCAGCATTTT | CASSLSGGARQPQHF
- | TRBJ2-7 | TRBV29-1 | - | TGCAGCGTCGGGGGGCCGGGGTCCTACGAGCAGTACTTC | CSVGGPGSYEQYF